This T cell receptor beta chain was found in a study of T cell changes during pregnancy in multiple sclerosis. This CDR3 contains 16 residues. V dropped 2 bases and J dropped 2; count of bases not matched to a gene: 6. From germline, CDR1 is MNHEY and CDR2 SMNVEV (reference sequence). Assay: immunoSEQ multiplex PCR; the TCRdb copy retains only in-frame clones and omits some. This table has 55,000 to 95,000 clones, roughly 92% appearing once. The chain employs TRBV27 and TRBJ2-3; 8 nucleotides align to TRBD2. Sequencing was performed on peripheral blood, taken in the second trimester of pregnancy. The TCR comes from a female donor in good health, enrolled as a control in a pregnancy study. CDR3 in DNA: TGTGCCAGCAGTTTAAACCCCGGACTAGCCACAGATACGCAGTATTTT. Its protein product is CASSLNPGLATDTQYF.